This TCR beta chain came from a study of blood T cell repertoires in COVID-19. Study information: Some COVID-19 samples were acute and others convalescent; all came from the United States, Italy and Spain. From T cells, B-cell-depleted T cells, or PBMCs came the material, which was cDNA or gDNA.

This clone was found a few times. In the authors' methods: Scientists estimated how many nucleated cells there were by amplifying reference gene primers. The table came from immunoSEQ multiplex PCR; TCRdb's copy has only in-frame clones and leaves some out. The V and J calls and clone size were taken over from that table, and D and trimming were inferred from the DNA. The sample records about 86,000 clones, roughly 84% being singletons. Germline CDR1 is LNHDA and CDR2 is SQIVND (reference sequence). The CDR3 is made up of 13 amino acids. V lost 6 bases, J lost 8 bases, and 8 bases stayed unmatched. The clonotype was recovered from an elderly woman with active or convalescent COVID-19. Sequenced input: peripheral blood. V and J are TRBV19 and TRBJ1-2; TRBD1 matches at 8 bases. This chain's CDR3 is CASRIGTGGGYTF. The CDR3 nucleotides are TGTGCCAGTAGGATCGGGACAGGCGGCGGCTACACCTTC.